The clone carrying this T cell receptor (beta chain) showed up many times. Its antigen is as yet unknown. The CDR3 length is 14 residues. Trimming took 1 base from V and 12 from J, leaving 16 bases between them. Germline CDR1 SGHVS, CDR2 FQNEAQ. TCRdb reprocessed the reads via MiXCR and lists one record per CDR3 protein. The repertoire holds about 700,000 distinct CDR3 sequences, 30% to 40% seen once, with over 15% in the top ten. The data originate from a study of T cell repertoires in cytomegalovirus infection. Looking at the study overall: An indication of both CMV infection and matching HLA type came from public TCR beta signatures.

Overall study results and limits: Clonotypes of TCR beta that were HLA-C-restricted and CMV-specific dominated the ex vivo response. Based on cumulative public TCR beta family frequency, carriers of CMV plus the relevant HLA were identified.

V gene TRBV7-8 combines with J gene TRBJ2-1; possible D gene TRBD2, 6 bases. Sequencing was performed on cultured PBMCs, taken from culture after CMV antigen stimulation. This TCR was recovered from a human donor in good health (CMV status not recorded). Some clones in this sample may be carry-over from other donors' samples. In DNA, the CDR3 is TGTGCCAGCAGCTTAGGGGGCGGGACTCAGACGCAGTTCTTC. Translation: CASSLGGGTQTQFF.